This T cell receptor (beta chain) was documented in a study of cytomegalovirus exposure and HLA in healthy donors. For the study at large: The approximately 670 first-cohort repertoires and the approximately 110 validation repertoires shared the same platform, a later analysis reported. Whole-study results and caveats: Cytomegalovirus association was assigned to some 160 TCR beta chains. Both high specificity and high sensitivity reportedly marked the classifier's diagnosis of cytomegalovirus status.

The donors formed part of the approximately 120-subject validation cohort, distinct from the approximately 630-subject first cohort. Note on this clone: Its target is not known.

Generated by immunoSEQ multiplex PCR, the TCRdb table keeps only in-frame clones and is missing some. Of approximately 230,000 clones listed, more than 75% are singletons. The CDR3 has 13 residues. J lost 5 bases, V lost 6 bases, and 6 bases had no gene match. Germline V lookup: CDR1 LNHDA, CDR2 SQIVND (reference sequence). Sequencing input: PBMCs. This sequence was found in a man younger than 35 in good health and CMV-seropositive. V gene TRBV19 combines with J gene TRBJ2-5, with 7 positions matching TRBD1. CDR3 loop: CASSDRVGETQYF. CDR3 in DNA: TGTGCCAGTAGCGACAGGGTTGGGGAGACCCAGTACTTC.